The 14 T cell receptor beta chains presented below share a single source sample, sequenced in a study of blood T cell repertoires in COVID-19. Here immunoSEQ multiplex PCR was the method, and the copy in TCRdb shows in-frame clones only, minus some. The sample has around 160,000 clones, 80% seen once. The source material was PBMCs or T cells enriched from blood (not recorded which). These receptors originate from a woman aged 60-75 years who had recovered from COVID-19.

The chain has TRBV2 and TRBJ1-2, with D perhaps matching TRBD1 (5 bases). V lost 1 base and J lost 3, with 12 bases in between. The germline V gene has CDR1 SNHLY and CDR2 FYNNEI. The CDR3 contains 15 residues. The CDR3 DNA sequence: TGTGCCAGCAGTGAAGAGTATGGGGGGTACTATGGCTACACCTTC. Its protein is CASSEEYGGYYGYTF.

This CDR3 reads CASSLVRGTGDTEAFF. CDR3 DNA sequence: TGTGCCAGCAGCTTGGTCAGGGGGACAGGGGACACTGAAGCTTTCTTT. This chain joins TRBV5-4 and TRBJ1-1; 10 bases align to TRBD1. The V gene end was trimmed by 0 bases and the J gene end by 3 bases; junction bases not matched to a gene: 5. The CDR3 runs 16 residues. Germline loops: CDR1 SGHNT, CDR2 YYREEE (reference sequence).

V and J are TRBV6-1 and TRBJ1-1; 8 positions match TRBD1. CDR3 length equals 14 residues. Germline V gives CDR1 MNHNS, CDR2 SASEGT. V was clipped by 2 bases and J by 5 bases; unmatched bases: 4. The CDR3, as DNA: TGTGCCAGCAGTGAAACAGGGGGTGATACTGAAGCTTTCTTT. It translates to CASSETGGDTEAFF.

The V call is TRBV4-2, the J call TRBJ2-5; TRBD2 is a possible D gene (6 bases). V lost 4 bases, J lost 4 bases, and 10 bases lay in between. The germline CDR1 and CDR2 sequences are LGHNA and YNFKEQ. The CDR3 is made up of 13 amino acids. The CDR3 region is CASSRARGETQYF. CDR3 sequence (DNA): TGTGCCAGCAGCCGGGCGCGGGGAGAGACCCAGTACTTC.

The chain recombines TRBV4-2 with TRBJ2-1, with TRBD2 as a possible D gene (5 bases). This CDR3 is built from 15 residues. Between the trimmed V and J ends, which lost 0 bases and 10 bases, there was a span of 16 bases. The germline CDR1 and CDR2 sequences are LGHNA and YNFKEQ. The CDR3: CASSQDFSQRREQFF. The CDR3 DNA reads TGTGCCAGCAGCCAAGATTTTTCCCAGCGGAGGGAGCAGTTCTTC.

This clone appeared once. The chain joins TRBV19 to TRBJ2-5, with 8 bases aligning to TRBD2. The J segment lost 5 bases and the V segment lost 5 bases, leaving 7 bases of the junction unmatched. Germline V CDR1 and CDR2: LNHDA, SQIVND (reference sequence). The CDR3 sequence is 14 residues long. CDR3: CASSFQGGRETQYF. The CDR3 DNA sequence: TGTGCCAGTAGTTTTCAGGGCGGGAGGGAGACCCAGTACTTC. Variable domain in full (rest from reference TRBV19 and TRBJ2-5): DGGITQSPKYLFRKEGQNVTLSCEQNLNHDAMYWYRQDPGQGLRLIYYSQIVNDFQKGDIAEGYSVSREKKESFPLTVTSAQKNPTAFYLCASSFQGGRETQYFGPGTRLLVL.

V and J are TRBV5-1 and TRBJ2-5; possible D gene TRBD2, 5 bases. Germline CDR1 is SGHRS and CDR2 is YFSETQ. The V end was cut by 0 bases, the J end by 5 bases, with 8 bases between. The CDR3 is 13 residues long. The CDR3 nucleotides are TGCGCCAGCAGCTTGGCTCCGGGGGAGACCCAGTACTTC. Protein: CASSLAPGETQYF.

The chain employs TRBV6-6 and TRBJ1-5; 7 bases match TRBD1. The CDR3 spans 15 residues. Germline V gives CDR1 MNHNY, CDR2 SVGAGI (reference sequence). V gave up 7 bases and J gave up 1 base; unmatched junction bases: 7. This CDR3 is CASTVGQMSNQPQHF. DNA of the CDR3: TGTGCCAGCACCGTGGGACAGATGAGCAATCAGCCCCAGCATTTT.

The chain recombines TRBV2 with TRBJ2-7; a possible D gene is TRBD2 (6 bases). The CDR3 covers 12 residues. Deletions cut 1 base from V and 11 bases from J, with 12 bases between. CDR1 is SNHLY and CDR2 is FYNNEI in the germline V gene. CDR3 coding DNA: TGTGCCAGCAGTGAAGACTGGGGGGAAGAGTACTTC. Translation: CASSEDWGEEYF.

The genes are TRBV18 and TRBJ2-5; 7 bases are a match to TRBD1. The CDR3 has 16 residues. The V gene end was trimmed by 2 bases and the J gene end by 3 bases; junction bases not matched to a gene: 9. Germline assignment: CDR1 KGHSH and CDR2 LQKENI. The DNA for the CDR3 is TGTGCCAGCTCACCAGTTTATCGGCAGGGGGAAGAGACCCAGTACTTC. Protein: CASSPVYRQGEETQYF.

The J gene is TRBJ1-2, the V gene TRBV14; 7 bases map to TRBD1. This CDR3 has 16 amino acids. CDR1 is SGHDN, CDR2 FVKESK, per germline. With V trimmed by 4 bases and J by 4 bases, 12 bases remained unmatched. The CDR3 DNA sequence: TGTGCCAGCAGCCCAGCACAAGCACAGGGGATCTATGGCTACACCTTC. It specifies CASSPAQAQGIYGYTF. Together with reference TRBV14 and TRBJ1-2, the CDR3 gives the full variable domain: EAGVTQFPSHSVIEKGQTVTLRCDPISGHDNLYWYRRVMGKEIKFLLHFVKESKQDESGMPNNRFLAERTGGTYSTLKVQPAELEDSGVYFCASSPAQAQGIYGYTFGSGTRLTVV.

The CDR3 DNA sequence: TGCAGCGGGAGGACAGGCCACGAGCAGTACTTC. It specifies CSGRTGHEQYF. The chain combines TRBV29-1 with TRBJ2-7; 7 bases fit TRBD1. The trim removed 7 bases at V and 5 bases at J, leaving 5 bases unmatched. This CDR3 has 11 amino acids. CDR1 is SQVTM and CDR2 is ANQGSEA in the germline V gene.

Notes on this clone: Other DNA sequences in the same sample also yield this CDR3. This chain links TRBV19 with TRBJ1-2; D ambiguous. Germline CDR1 and CDR2: LNHDA and SQIVND (reference sequence). V was trimmed by 5 bases and J by 2 bases, leaving 6 bases between them. The CDR3 runs to 12 residues. The CDR3 sequence is CASSRGNYGYTF. The CDR3 coding sequence is TGTGCCAGTAGTCGAGGGAACTATGGCTACACCTTC.

The genes are TRBV18 and TRBJ2-3; weak D call: TRBD2 (5 bases). V was clipped by 1 base and J by 0 bases, with 14 bases between them. This CDR3 region has 17 residues. In germline, CDR1 is KGHSH, CDR2 LQKENI. CDR3 nucleotides: TGTGCCAGCTCACCACGGGCGGCGGGTCGAAGCACAGATACGCAGTATTTT. Translating it yields CASSPRAAGRSTDTQYF.